The 21 T cell receptor beta chains reported below all come from one sample, sequenced in a study of blood T cell repertoires in COVID-19. The table came from immunoSEQ multiplex PCR; TCRdb's copy has only in-frame clones and leaves some out. The repertoire holds tens of thousands of clones, with 70% to 80% as singletons. Material for sequencing was peripheral blood. The receptors come from a man in his sixties or seventies with COVID-19, enrolled during active disease.

The CDR3 protein is CASSEVAGLGPGELFF. DNA of the CDR3: TGTGCCAGCAGTGAAGTGGCGGGATTAGGCCCCGGGGAGCTGTTTTTT. V is TRBV6-1 and J is TRBJ2-2; possibly TRBD2 for D (6 bases). This CDR3 has 16 amino acids. V lost 1 base, J lost 6 bases, and 15 bases lay in between. The V gene's germline CDR1 is MNHNS and CDR2 SASEGT.

The chain recombines TRBV19 with TRBJ2-2, with a weak D call TRBD1 (5 bases). Germline V gene lookup returns CDR1 LNHDA and CDR2 SQIVND (reference sequence). The CDR3 sequence is 15 residues long. V was clipped by 0 bases and J by 7 bases, with 12 bases between them. CDR3: CASSIDRAGHGELFF. The DNA of the CDR3 is TGTGCCAGTAGTATAGACCGCGCAGGGCACGGGGAGCTGTTTTTT.

The rearrangement joins TRBV11-2 to TRBJ2-6; no clear D gene. Trimming shortened V by 4 bases and J by 0 bases, and 7 bases separated the two germline ends. The length of the CDR3 is 15 residues. CDR1 is SGHAT and CDR2 is FQNNGV in the germline V gene. DNA of the CDR3: TGTGCCAGCAGCTCCTACAGCTCTGGGGCCAACGTCCTGACTTTC. This translates into CASSSYSSGANVLTF.

The CDR3 is CASSVKGGGGPSYEQYF. CDR3 sequence (DNA): TGTGCCAGCAGTGTTAAGGGGGGCGGGGGCCCCTCCTACGAGCAGTACTTC. The V call is TRBV28, the J call TRBJ2-7; a weak D match, TRBD2 (7 bases). Germline V gene data show CDR1 as MDHEN and CDR2 as SYDVKM. This CDR3 has 17 residues. V gave up 5 bases and J gave up 0 bases, with 20 bases separating them. Combining the CDR3 with reference TRBV28 and TRBJ2-7 gives the whole variable domain DVKVTQSSRYLVKRTGEKVFLECVQDMDHENMFWYRQDPGLGLRLIYFSYDVKMKEKGDIPEGYSVSREKKERFSLILESASTNQTSMYLCASSVKGGGGPSYEQYFGPGTRLTVT.

The chain combines TRBV6-1 with TRBJ1-5; D remains unclear. Germline V CDR1 and CDR2: MNHNS, SASEGT. The V end lost 1 base, the J end lost 7 bases, and 20 bases lay between the germline ends. This CDR3 is 17 amino acids long. The CDR3 reads CASSEGSGISVRQPQHF. CDR3 bases: TGTGCCAGCAGTGAAGGGTCCGGGATCTCCGTCAGACAGCCCCAGCATTTT.

The chain couples TRBV19 to TRBJ1-2; 10 bases map to TRBD1. This CDR3 contains 14 residues. V dropped 7 bases and J dropped 4; count of bases not matched to a gene: 6. CDR1 LNHDA and CDR2 SQIVND come from the germline V gene (reference sequence). As DNA, the CDR3 is TGTGCCAGTAAACCCCGGGACAGGGGCTATGGCTACACCTTC. It yields the protein CASKPRDRGYGYTF.

V usage is TRBV4-3 and J usage is TRBJ1-6; D remains ambiguous. Trimming pared 5 bases from V and 7 bases from J, leaving 9 bases between. This CDR3 spans 13 amino acids. Germline CDR1 LGHNA, CDR2 YSLEER. CDR3 nucleotide sequence: TGCGCCAGCAGCGAGGATGCCAATTCACCCCTCCACTTT. Its translation is CASSEDANSPLHF.

Sample share makes this clone medium-sized. This chain links TRBV28 with TRBJ2-7; 13 nucleotides align to TRBD2. Losses at the gene ends were 6 bases for V and 2 bases for J; bases not matched to a gene: 13. Germline assignment: CDR1 MDHEN and CDR2 SYDVKM. CDR3 length equals 18 residues. CDR3 coding DNA: TGTGCCAGCAGCCATAGGAGACTAGCGGGAGGTAGGGCCTACGAGCAGTACTTC. Amino acids: CASSHRRLAGGRAYEQYF.

The V gene is TRBV2, the J gene TRBJ2-1, with 8 bases lining up with TRBD1. V gave up 7 bases and J gave up 8 bases; unmatched junction bases: 7. This CDR3 has 13 residues. CDR1 is SNHLY, CDR2 FYNNEI, per germline. CDR3 sequence (DNA): TGTGCCAGCACTCTACAGGGGGGCCATGAGCAGTTCTTC. Its translation: CASTLQGGHEQFF.

V gene TRBV4-2 combines with J gene TRBJ1-1, with 9 bases lining up with TRBD1. Trimming at V came to 0 bases and at J to 5 bases, leaving 4 bases not matched to a gene. Germline V gene data show CDR1 as LGHNA and CDR2 as YNFKEQ. The CDR3 length is 15 residues. The DNA of the CDR3 is TGTGCCAGCAGCCAAGATACAGGGGGCAAAACTGAAGCTTTCTTT. As protein: CASSQDTGGKTEAFF.

In this sample, this clone turned up a few times. The CDR3 protein is CASSRTGDTEAFF. The DNA of the CDR3 is TGTGCCAGTAGTAGAACAGGTGACACTGAAGCTTTCTTT. The V and J genes are TRBV19 and TRBJ1-1; D may be TRBD1 (5 bases). V shed 4 bases and J shed 3 bases, with 9 bases lying between them. Per the germline V gene, CDR1 is LNHDA and CDR2 is SQIVND (reference sequence). The length of the CDR3 is 13 residues.

This chain connects TRBV28 to TRBJ2-5; 8 positions match TRBD2. V lost 3 bases and J lost 2; bases outside the gene matches: 8. CDR3 length: 16 amino acids. Per germline, CDR1 MDHEN and CDR2 SYDVKM. The DNA of the CDR3 is TGTGCCAGCAGTTTGACCGGGACTAGGGGGCAAGAGACCCAGTACTTC. Its translation: CASSLTGTRGQETQYF.

This clone was picked up one time. This chain links TRBV10-3 with TRBJ2-1; D perhaps matches TRBD1 (5 bases). The germline V gene encodes CDR1 ENHRY and CDR2 SYGVKD. There are 13 residues in the CDR3. Trimming cost V 0 bases and J 9 bases, with 9 bases left between them. The CDR3 region is CAISESQGREQFF. The CDR3 DNA follows: TGTGCCATCAGTGAGTCGCAGGGCCGTGAGCAGTTCTTC.

The CDR3 DNA sequence: TGCGCCAGCAGCCATGCCATAGCGGAGACCGGCTACGAGCAGTACTTC. Protein: CASSHAIAETGYEQYF. The J gene is TRBJ2-7, the V gene TRBV4-3; D perhaps matches TRBD2 (6 bases). The CDR3 loop spans 16 amino acids. CDR1 and CDR2 (germline): LGHNA, YSLEER. Trimming removed 3 bases from V and 3 bases from J, with 18 bases in between.

The chain couples TRBV27 to TRBJ1-1; D is unclear. Germline loops: CDR1 MNHEY, CDR2 SMNVEV (reference sequence). Trimming removed 5 bases at V and 1 base at J, with 11 bases between. The CDR3 covers 14 residues. CDR3 DNA sequence: TGTGCCAGCAGTCGCAAGGAGAGGAACACTGAAGCTTTCTTT. Translating it yields CASSRKERNTEAFF.

The V call is TRBV10-3, the J call TRBJ2-1, with TRBD1 matching 7 bases. The CDR3 consists of 14 residues. Germline values: CDR1 ENHRY, CDR2 SYGVKD. J lost 6 bases, V lost 5 bases, and 7 bases had no gene match. In nucleotides, the CDR3 is TGTGCCATCAGTCCAACAGGGGTCGGCAATGAGCAGTTCTTC. This encodes CAISPTGVGNEQFF.

The V and J genes are TRBV16 and TRBJ2-5, with TRBD1 identical over 11 bases. After removal of 2 bases from V and 5 bases from J, the junction contained 1 base not matched to a gene. The CDR3 extends over 14 amino acids. Germline CDR1 and CDR2: KGHSY and FQNENV. CDR3 DNA sequence: TGTGCCAGCAGCCAAGGGGACAGGGGGGAGACCCAGTACTTC. Protein sequence: CASSQGDRGETQYF.

This clone appeared once. The chain is built from TRBV6-5 and TRBJ2-1; 9 positions match TRBD1. Per germline, CDR1 MNHEY and CDR2 SVGAGI. Trimming cost V 5 bases and J 7 bases; bases outside gene matches: 9. The CDR3 extends over 15 amino acids. In DNA, the CDR3 is TGTGCCAGCAGTACGCCGGGACAGGGAATTAATGAGCAGTTCTTC. The encoded protein is CASSTPGQGINEQFF.

The chain carries TRBV27 and TRBJ2-1, with 7 bases identical to TRBD2. The length of the CDR3 is 16 residues. The V and J ends lost 5 bases and 2 bases, in that order; junction bases with no gene match: 9. The germline CDR1 and CDR2 sequences are MNHEY and SMNVEV (reference sequence). The CDR3 sequence: CASSGQATSAYNEQFF. In DNA form, the CDR3 reads TGTGCCAGCAGTGGCCAAGCCACTAGCGCCTACAATGAGCAGTTCTTC.

This chain connects TRBV7-9 to TRBJ1-1; D is possibly TRBD1 (6 bases). Trimming removed 4 bases at V and 1 base at J, with 7 bases between. The CDR3 is made up of 13 amino acids. In germline, CDR1 is SEHNR, CDR2 FQNEAQ (reference sequence). This CDR3 is CASSSTGNTEAFF. CDR3 bases: TGTGCCAGCAGCTCGACAGGGAACACTGAAGCTTTCTTT.

This sequence joins TRBV5-1 and TRBJ2-2; D might be TRBD1 (5 bases). Germline CDR1 SGHRS, CDR2 YFSETQ. Trimming removed 4 bases from V and 5 bases from J, with 12 bases in between. The CDR3 extends over 14 amino acids. The CDR3 DNA sequence: TGCGCCAGCAGCGACGACAGATGGACCGGGGAGCTGTTTTTT. Its translation is CASSDDRWTGELFF.